One sample yielded the 32 T cell receptor beta chains listed below, sequenced in a study of cytomegalovirus exposure and HLA in healthy donors. Primers included in the PCR were 60 Vbeta and 13 Jbeta primers. Clones were read by immunoSEQ multiplex PCR, and TCRdb kept only the in-frame ones, dropping some. Here the sample table reports some 110,000 clones. Input material: PBMCs. The origin of the receptors is a man between 35 and 55 years old in good health and CMV-seropositive.

The V call is TRBV5-4, the J call TRBJ2-7, with TRBD1 identical over 10 bases. The germline V gene encodes CDR1 SGHNT and CDR2 YYREEE (reference sequence). The CDR3 has 16 amino acids. The V and J ends lost 2 bases and 4 bases, in that order; junction bases with no gene match: 9. The CDR3 DNA reads as TGTGCCAGCAGCTTCACCGGGACAGGGGTAACGTACGAGCAGTACTTC. As protein: CASSFTGTGVTYEQYF.

CDR3 DNA sequence: TGTGCCAGCAGCTTAGTGGACAGGGGGACCAACGAGCAGTACTTC. Translated: CASSLVDRGTNEQYF. The chain combines TRBV7-9 with TRBJ2-7, with TRBD1 matching 10 bases. The CDR3 extends over 15 amino acids. The germline CDR1 and CDR2 sequences are SEHNR and FQNEAQ (reference sequence). With 1 base clipped from V and 5 bases from J, the junction kept 5 bases outside the gene matches.

The rearrangement uses TRBV7-9 and TRBJ1-1, with D possibly being TRBD1 (5 bases). The CDR3 has 15 amino acids. Trimming stripped 4 bases from V and 6 bases from J, with 18 bases between. The germline CDR1 and CDR2 sequences are SEHNR and FQNEAQ (reference sequence). The CDR3 coding sequence is TGTGCCAGCAGCTCCCTTGGGGGGGTGTACGCTGAAGCTTTCTTT. Translated: CASSSLGGVYAEAFF.

The chain uses TRBV2 and TRBJ2-2; D may be TRBD1 (5 bases). Germline CDR1 SNHLY, CDR2 FYNNEI. CDR3 length: 14 amino acids. Deletions cut 2 bases from V and 1 base from J, with 5 bases between. The CDR3 sequence: CASSETGNTGELFF. Written as DNA, the CDR3 is TGTGCCAGCAGTGAAACAGGGAACACCGGGGAGCTGTTTTTT.

This chain uses TRBV18 with TRBJ1-4, with D maybe TRBD1 (6 bases). The CDR3 has 15 residues. With 4 bases removed from V and 10 bases from J, the gap between germline ends came to 19 bases. Germline-derived CDR1 and CDR2 are KGHSH and LQKENI. CDR3 loop: CASSLRYRDGVKLFF. CDR3 nucleotides: TGTGCCAGCTCACTTCGCTACAGGGATGGTGTAAAACTGTTTTTT. Variable domain in full (rest from reference TRBV18 and TRBJ1-4): NAGVMQNPRHLVRRRGQEARLRCSPMKGHSHVYWYRQLPEEGLKFMVYLQKENIIDESGMPKERFSAEFPKEGPSILRIQQVVRGDSAAYFCASSLRYRDGVKLFFGSGTQLSVL.

CDR3 residues: CASKDAGWEKLFF. CDR3 nucleotide sequence: TGTGCCAGCAAGGACGCGGGATGGGAAAAACTGTTTTTT. V and J are TRBV28 and TRBJ1-4; D remains ambiguous. Germline assignment: CDR1 MDHEN and CDR2 SYDVKM. The CDR3 covers 13 residues. Trimming left V 7 bases short and J 8 bases short, with 14 bases between. Filled out from reference TRBV28 and TRBJ1-4, the complete variable domain reads DVKVTQSSRYLVKRTGEKVFLECVQDMDHENMFWYRQDPGLGLRLIYFSYDVKMKEKGDIPEGYSVSREKKERFSLILESASTNQTSMYLCASKDAGWEKLFFGSGTQLSVL.

V gene TRBV2 combines with J gene TRBJ2-1, with D unresolved. Germline V gene lookup returns CDR1 SNHLY and CDR2 FYNNEI. The CDR3 runs to 16 residues. V was trimmed by 2 bases and J by 0 bases, leaving 11 bases between them. The CDR3 DNA sequence: TGTGCCAGCAGTGAAACCCGACTGAGCTCCTACAATGAGCAGTTCTTC. Protein sequence: CASSETRLSSYNEQFF. Supplemented by reference TRBV2 and TRBJ2-1, the full variable domain reads EPEVTQTPSHQVTQMGQEVILRCVPISNHLYFYWYRQILGQKVEFLVSFYNNEISEKSEIFDDQFSVERPDGSNFTLKIRSTKLEDSAMYFCASSETRLSSYNEQFFGPGTRLTVL.

V gene TRBV29-1 combines with J gene TRBJ2-2; 11 bases align to TRBD1. This CDR3 has 15 residues. Per the germline V gene, CDR1 is SQVTM and CDR2 is ANQGSEA. V gave up 5 bases and J gave up 8 bases; unmatched junction bases: 10. The CDR3 region is CSVPGTGGPPGELFF. CDR3 in DNA: TGCAGCGTTCCCGGGACAGGGGGTCCTCCGGGGGAGCTGTTTTTT.

The J gene is TRBJ1-4, the V gene TRBV7-9, with 7 positions matching TRBD1. The V gene end was trimmed by 7 bases and the J gene end by 1 base; junction bases not matched to a gene: 9. In germline, CDR1 is SEHNR, CDR2 FQNEAQ (reference sequence). The length of the CDR3 is 16 residues. The CDR3 is CASTQGQRVTNEKLFF. Here the CDR3 DNA reads TGTGCCAGCACCCAGGGACAGCGAGTAACTAATGAAAAACTGTTTTTT.

This rearrangement joins TRBV4-1 to TRBJ1-3, with a weak D call TRBD1 (5 bases). Germline V gene lookup returns CDR1 MGHRA and CDR2 YSYEKL. The CDR3 contains 19 residues. V was clipped by 0 bases and J by 0 bases, with 18 bases between them. The CDR3 coding sequence is TGCGCCAGCAGCCAAGAAGCCCCCCGGACACACTCCTCTGGAAACACCATATATTTT. This encodes CASSQEAPRTHSSGNTIYF.

The rearrangement links TRBV6-1 to TRBJ2-1, with 7 bases lining up with TRBD2. The CDR3 sequence is 15 residues long. CDR1 MNHNS and CDR2 SASEGT come from the germline V gene. The V and J ends lost 5 bases and 8 bases, in that order; junction bases with no gene match: 12. In DNA, the CDR3 is TGTGCCAGCAGTCCGATAGCGGGCCCAAAGGATGAGCAGTTCTTC. It encodes CASSPIAGPKDEQFF.

The chain combines TRBV30 with TRBJ1-2, with D perhaps matching TRBD1 (5 bases). CDR3 length: 13 amino acids. Trimming stripped 5 bases from V and 4 bases from J, with 14 bases between. From germline, CDR1 is GTSNPN and CDR2 SVGIG (reference sequence). CDR3 DNA sequence: TGTGCCTGGGGGACTTCGGGACTCTATGGCTACACCTTC. The encoded protein is CAWGTSGLYGYTF.

This sequence joins TRBV18 and TRBJ2-2, with D perhaps matching TRBD2 (6 bases). The CDR3 has 14 residues. The V and J ends lost 6 bases and 6 bases respectively, with 14 bases between them. Germline V gene lookup returns CDR1 KGHSH and CDR2 LQKENI. The CDR3 nucleotides are TGTGCCAGCTCTTCCTCGGAGGGAGCCGGGGAGCTGTTTTTT. Encoded protein: CASSSSEGAGELFF.

This chain's CDR3 is CASSQSLRSQETQYF. The CDR3 DNA follows: TGCGCCAGCAGCCAGTCTTTGCGGAGCCAAGAGACCCAGTACTTC. This rearrangement joins TRBV4-3 to TRBJ2-5; no clear D gene. The V gene lost 3 bases and the J gene lost 1 base, with 12 bases spanning the gap. CDR1 and CDR2 (germline): LGHNA, YSLEER. The CDR3 totals 15 residues.

J is TRBJ2-7 and V is TRBV29-1; 7 nucleotides agree with TRBD2. This CDR3 is 12 amino acids long. Germline trimming cut 2 bases from V and 7 bases from J; bases unmatched to any gene: 5. The germline CDR1 and CDR2 sequences are SQVTM and ANQGSEA. The DNA of the CDR3 is TGCAGCGTTGAACGGGGAGGGGATGAGCAGTACTTC. Translation gives CSVERGGDEQYF.

This clone ranks as large in terms of frequency. The chain carries TRBV2 and TRBJ2-3; D uncertain. The CDR3 length is 11 residues. The germline V gene has CDR1 SNHLY and CDR2 FYNNEI. V dropped 3 bases and J dropped 7 bases, with 5 bases sitting between them. The CDR3 is CASSELYTQYF. The CDR3 DNA reads as TGTGCCAGCAGTGAGTTATATACGCAGTATTTT. The complete variable domain, with remaining parts taken from reference TRBV2 and TRBJ2-3, reads EPEVTQTPSHQVTQMGQEVILRCVPISNHLYFYWYRQILGQKVEFLVSFYNNEISEKSEIFDDQFSVERPDGSNFTLKIRSTKLEDSAMYFCASSELYTQYFGPGTRLTVL.

V and J are TRBV7-6 and TRBJ2-7; 7 bases are a match to TRBD1. Germline CDR1 SGHVS, CDR2 FNYEAQ. CDR3 length: 14 amino acids. V trimming: 6 bases; J trimming: 6 bases; junction bases outside the gene matches: 11. Here the CDR3 DNA reads TGTGCCAGCAGTAGCAGGGGGTTCGTGGGCGAGCAGTACTTC. Protein product: CASSSRGFVGEQYF.

The chain employs TRBV7-9 and TRBJ2-1; TRBD2 might be the D (5 bases). This CDR3 has 13 amino acids. Germline values: CDR1 SEHNR, CDR2 FQNEAQ (reference sequence). V shed 5 bases and J shed 6 bases, with 11 bases lying between them. CDR3 sequence reads: CASSRGLANEQFF. The DNA of the CDR3 is TGTGCCAGCAGCCGAGGGCTGGCCAATGAGCAGTTCTTC.

The chain employs TRBV12-5 and TRBJ2-5, with TRBD1 as a possible D gene (6 bases). V lost 0 bases, J lost 2 bases, and 22 bases lay in between. Looked up from germline, CDR1 is LGHNT and CDR2 is FRNRAP. This CDR3 spans 19 amino acids. The DNA for the CDR3 is TGTGCTAGTGGTTTGGTTGTGAAATCGACAGGAGTGTCTCAAGAGACCCAGTACTTC. Its protein is CASGLVVKSTGVSQETQYF.

The CDR3 nucleotides read TGTGCCAGCAGCATAATCGGACTAGCGGGAGTTTGGGAGCAGTTCTTC. This codes for CASSIIGLAGVWEQFF. The V and J genes are TRBV21-1 and TRBJ2-1; TRBD2 was called by the table and not checked on the DNA. TRBV21-1 is noted as a pseudogene. This CDR3 spans 16 amino acids.

The chain links TRBV5-1 to TRBJ2-7; 9 nucleotides align to TRBD2. Germline assignment: CDR1 SGHRS and CDR2 YFSETQ. V shed 2 bases, J shed 0 bases, and the junction held 6 bases outside the gene matches. The CDR3 is 16 amino acids. The CDR3 is CASSFETSGTSYEQYF. DNA for the CDR3: TGCGCCAGCAGCTTTGAGACTAGCGGCACCTCCTACGAGCAGTACTTC.

This chain uses TRBV5-1 with TRBJ2-3, with a weak D call TRBD1 (5 bases). The V end was cut by 3 bases, the J end by 5 bases, with 19 bases between. Looked up from germline, CDR1 is SGHRS and CDR2 is YFSETQ. This CDR3 has 16 amino acids. CDR3 protein: CASSSRQSTPGDTQYF. CDR3 bases: TGCGCCAGCAGCTCGAGACAGTCAACTCCGGGAGATACGCAGTATTTT.

The chain has TRBV29-1 and TRBJ2-7; D possibly corresponds to TRBD2 (5 bases). The V end lost 7 bases, the J end lost 0 bases, and 16 bases lay between the germline ends. Germline V lookup: CDR1 SQVTM, CDR2 ANQGSEA. The CDR3 covers 14 residues. The CDR3 loop reads CSATTTSSSYEQYF. The CDR3 coding sequence is TGCAGCGCTACGACTACCTCAAGCTCCTACGAGCAGTACTTC.

The V gene is TRBV28, the J gene TRBJ2-7, with TRBD2 matching 10 bases. Germline assignment: CDR1 MDHEN and CDR2 SYDVKM. CDR3 size: 14 residues. Unmatched junction bases numbered 6, after V lost 7 bases and J lost 3 bases. CDR3 in amino acids: CASTHSGRVYEQYF. CDR3 nucleotide sequence: TGTGCCAGCACCCACAGCGGGAGGGTCTACGAGCAGTACTTC.

V is TRBV6-1 and J is TRBJ2-3; TRBD1 matches 7 bases. This CDR3 comprises 14 residues. Trimming took 6 bases from V and 9 from J; bases not matched to a gene: 12. CDR1 and CDR2 (germline): MNHNS, SASEGT. The CDR3 DNA reads as TGTGCCAGCAGACGACAGGGTGAAGCGGCAACGCAGTATTTT. Its translation: CASRRQGEAATQYF.

The V gene is TRBV5-1, the J gene TRBJ1-2; D uncertain. Trimming took 0 bases from V and 1 from J, leaving 10 bases between them. Germline CDR1 SGHRS, CDR2 YFSETQ. CDR3 length equals 15 residues. The CDR3 sequence is CASSLGEAFNYGYTF. CDR3 nucleotide sequence: TGCGCCAGCAGCTTGGGTGAAGCTTTTAACTATGGCTACACCTTC.

V gene TRBV15 combines with J gene TRBJ1-5, with a weak D call TRBD1 (5 bases). Germline CDR1 is LNHNV and CDR2 is YYDKDF (reference sequence). This CDR3 contains 17 residues. Trimming took off 0 bases at V and 4 bases at J, with 16 bases between the two ends. CDR3 amino acids: CATSREPISGSNQPQHF. The DNA of the CDR3 is TGTGCCACCAGCAGAGAACCAATTTCAGGGTCAAATCAGCCCCAGCATTTT. The variable domain in full, with the rest retrieved from reference TRBV15 and TRBJ1-5, is DAMVIQNPRYQVTQFGKPVTLSCSQTLNHNVMYWYQQKSSQAPKLLFHYYDKDFNNEADTPDNFQSRRPNTSFCFLDIRSPGLGDTAMYLCATSREPISGSNQPQHFGDGTRLSIL.

The chain carries TRBV5-6 and TRBJ1-2, with 7 bases matching TRBD1. The CDR3 is 14 amino acids. After removal of 6 bases from V and 8 bases from J, the junction contained 13 bases not matched to a gene. The germline V gene has CDR1 SGHDT and CDR2 YYEEEE. CDR3 nucleotide sequence: TGTGCCAGCATCGTCACCGGGACAGTTAAAGGCTACACCTTC. The encoded protein is CASIVTGTVKGYTF.

V and J are TRBV19 and TRBJ2-2; no definite D call. V lost 3 bases and J lost 3, with 11 bases in between. The CDR3 is 15 amino acids. Looked up from germline, CDR1 is LNHDA and CDR2 is SQIVND (reference sequence). The DNA of the CDR3 is TGTGCCAGTAGTATTCTTGGAGAGGACACCGGGGAGCTGTTTTTT. This translates into CASSILGEDTGELFF.

The chain carries TRBV4-2 and TRBJ2-5; 8 bases align to TRBD1. There are 15 residues in the CDR3. Trimming at V came to 4 bases and at J to 5 bases, leaving 9 bases not matched to a gene. The germline gives CDR1 LGHNA, CDR2 YNFKEQ. CDR3 DNA sequence: TGTGCCAGCAGCCTGGGGGGACAGGTACGGGAGACCCAGTACTTC. It yields the protein CASSLGGQVRETQYF.

The chain links TRBV15 to TRBJ2-4; D remains ambiguous. The CDR3 extends over 15 amino acids. CDR1 is LNHNV and CDR2 is YYDKDF in the germline V gene (reference sequence). V gave up 5 bases and J gave up 1 base, with 12 bases separating them. Here the CDR3 reads CATSAPLKAKNIQYF. CDR3 DNA: TGTGCCACCAGCGCACCTCTAAAGGCCAAAAACATTCAGTACTTC.

The chain couples TRBV28 to TRBJ1-5; D unresolved. CDR1 and CDR2 (germline): MDHEN, SYDVKM. V shed 5 bases and J shed 0 bases, with 14 bases lying between them. CDR3 length: 16 residues. The CDR3 nucleotides are TGTGCCAGCAGTCGAGCCGACCGGGGTAGCAATCAGCCCCAGCATTTT. Its translation: CASSRADRGSNQPQHF.